Listed below are T cell receptor beta chains from one sample, sequenced in a study of type 1 regulatory T cells. TCRdb independently ran MiXCR on the reads; one entry per CDR3 protein. The sample holds around 14,000 distinct CDR3 sequences; roughly 13% are singletons and the top ten take 15%. No antigen has been assigned to these receptors. Sample: cultured T cells, either the whole culture or a sorted T cell fraction (not recorded which). Source of these receptors: a human donor in good health. Both conserved end residues are trimmed from each CDR3.

V,CDR3
TRBV12-3/TRBV12-4,ASSLRGAEEQY
TRBV18,ASSPPAGEKNIQY
TRBV3-1,ASSPRDSPYYGYT
TRBV27,ASSYLLRSGRWPGELF
TRBV20-1,SARDYREQF
TRBV19,ASTLSVGAAEQY
TRBV12-3/TRBV12-4,ASSTSGGSHEQY
TRBV18,ASSLAGSGNEQY
TRBV7-2,ASSFGRTAYEQY
TRBV4-2,ASSQVGQNTEAF
TRBV5-1,ASSRTGGLAGGPMNTDTQY
TRBV12-3/TRBV12-4,ASSLQGVSTEAF